This T cell receptor (beta chain) is from a study of shared clonotypes between healthy human individuals. Overall study context: CD4 naive and memory got three plates each, CD8 naive two, CD8 memory one. Points from the study as a whole: Sampling covered nothing but blood. Tissue TCR repertoires likely differ from those found in blood.

Notes on this clone: The antigen remains undetermined. This same CDR3 is encoded by further DNA sequences in the sample.

Germline V CDR1 and CDR2: MNHNS, SASEGT. The CDR3 consists of 15 residues. J gave up 4 bases and V 3 bases, and 5 bases lay outside the gene matches. For sorted subsets, about 0.2 ug DNA per replicate equaled roughly 29,000 T cell genomes. Produced via immunoSEQ multiplex PCR; TCRdb's table is partial and in-frame only. Of roughly 2.5 million clones listed, more than 90% were seen once; the top ten hold 0.11% to 0.15%. The receptor was isolated from a man younger than 35 in good health. V is TRBV6-1 and J is TRBJ2-7; TRBD1 agrees at 11 bases. Sample: naive CD4+ T cells sorted from blood. As for subset: CD45RA+ positively selected. CDR3 in DNA: TGTGCCAGCAGTGACCCGGGACAGGGGGTGTACGAGCAGTACTTC. It codes for CASSDPGQGVYEQYF.